This TCR beta chain was recorded in a study of neurological immune-mediated disorders (dated by TCRdb to between 2018 and 2020). Regarding the study in general: Among the 34 multiple sclerosis patients, relapsing-remitting MS accounted for some 30 and secondary progressive MS accounted for 3. Longitudinal samples, technical triplicates and paired sorted CD4+ and CD8+ T-cell subsets, alongside PBMC samples, were included among the approximately 110 TCR-beta libraries. The cohort was made up of around 70 subjects, consisting of around 15 HAM/TSP patients, roughly 35 multiple sclerosis patients and about 20 healthy controls. Peripheral blood TCR-beta repertoires from patients with HTLV-I-associated myelopathy (HAM/TSP), patients with multiple sclerosis, and healthy controls were compared in the study using UMI-based sequencing. General study outcomes and caveats: No association of the MS cluster with clinical or MRI features was observed, and the need for larger cohorts was stated by the authors. TCR clonal expansion was highest in HAM/TSP patients and lowest in MS patients, with MS patients falling below even healthy controls. No identical CDR3 amino acid sequences were found to be shared among expanded clones across subjects, suggesting that TCR-beta repertoires were private in all groups. In a phylogenetic analysis, the repertoires of 18 out of 34 MS patients fell into a single cluster of related CDR3 sequences, pointing to a possible signature at the repertoire level.

cDNA was synthesized by template-switch 5'RACE using a primer with a 10-nucleotide random unique molecular identifier that tagged each TCR transcript. Every sequencing run covered 15-18 subjects and yielded more than 160 million TCR-beta sequences. The RNeasy kit was used to extract total RNA. TCR-beta VDJ regions were amplified with primers for the TCR constant region and the 5'RACE anchor, using the KAPA Real-time Library Amplification kit. Sample indexes and Illumina adaptors were added in a first PCR, and a second PCR then increased library yield. After purification with Ampure beads, the TCR product of roughly 650 bp was size-selected on a 2% E-gel SizeSelection system. Before pooling, library quality was assessed on a Bioanalyzer, concentration was determined with Qubit, and library quantification was performed with the Kapa Library Quantification kit. An Illumina HiSeq 2500 sequenced the libraries paired-end 2 x 150 bp. To increase sequence diversity, roughly 25-31% phiX was spiked into each library pool. Processing in the source paper ran as follows. The UMI-based MiGEC pipeline processed quality-filtered reads and removed over 75% of raw TCR sequences during error correction. VDJ genes were aligned to IMGT germline references, and clonotypes were defined by unique CDR3 amino acid sequence plus V-J genes. Clonal expansion, Shannon diversity and CDR3 relatedness were evaluated with VDJtools (CalcPairwiseDistances, ClusterSamples), while phylogenetic trees were built in CLCbio workbench. Expanded clones were defined as having at least 8 unique UMIs, based on coefficient-of-variation modelling across technical triplicates. TCRdb cleaned the public reads at Q25 with fastp, built clones with MiXCR and kept in-frame beta chains. Identical CDR3 proteins give one entry, which carries the most common genes and DNA. TCRdb, not the original authors, processed these V and J calls. In this sample the table shows roughly 62,000 distinct CDR3 sequences, around 2.3% of which occur a single time. The ten largest clonotypes hold approximately 3% of the sample.

V lost 1 base and J lost 6 bases; the stretch between them is 19 bases long. Spanning cysteine to phenylalanine, the CDR3 consists of 16 amino acids. Only the CDR3 portion is preserved as DNA: 48 bases, with reading frame beginning at the first base. This clonotype was recorded at least ten times. Its cognate antigen has yet to be identified. No base-level quality is on record; no much larger clone is a single base apart. For unsorted PBMC libraries, 2 million PBMCs were used after storage in RNAlater at -80 degrees C until RNA extraction. The multiple sclerosis patients were enrolled in a US clinical protocol that evaluated disease progression with magnetic resonance imaging. Peripheral blood underwent Ficoll-Hypaque density gradient centrifugation to isolate PBMCs, which were then cryopreserved in liquid nitrogen.

The rearranged chain carries TRBV12-3 or TRBV12-4 and TRBJ2-7; no D gene is confidently identified. This receptor was identified in a man aged 45 to 65 with multiple sclerosis. Sequencing was done on a sample of PBMCs. The DNA sequence is given as TGTGCCAGCAGTTTAGGACGACAAAAGGTCTACTCCGAGCAGTACTTC. Its coded protein is CASSLGRQKVYSEQYF.